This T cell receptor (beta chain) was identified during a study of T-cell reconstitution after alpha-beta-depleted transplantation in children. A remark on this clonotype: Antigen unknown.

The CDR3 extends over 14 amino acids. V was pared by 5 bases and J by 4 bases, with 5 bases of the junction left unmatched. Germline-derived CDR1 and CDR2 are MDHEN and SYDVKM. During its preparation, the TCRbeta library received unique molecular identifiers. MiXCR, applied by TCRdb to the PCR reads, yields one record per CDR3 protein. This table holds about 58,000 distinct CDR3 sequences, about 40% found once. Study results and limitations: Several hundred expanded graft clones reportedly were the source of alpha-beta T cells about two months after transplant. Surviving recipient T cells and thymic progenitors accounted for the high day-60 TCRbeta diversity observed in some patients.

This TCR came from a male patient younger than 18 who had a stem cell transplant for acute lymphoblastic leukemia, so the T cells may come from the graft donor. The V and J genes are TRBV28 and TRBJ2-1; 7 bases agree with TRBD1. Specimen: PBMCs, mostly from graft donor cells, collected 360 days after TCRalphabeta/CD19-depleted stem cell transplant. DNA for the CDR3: TGTGCCAGCAGTACTGGGACAGAATACAATGAGCAGTTCTTC. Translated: CASSTGTEYNEQFF. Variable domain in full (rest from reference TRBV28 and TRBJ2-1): DVKVTQSSRYLVKRTGEKVFLECVQDMDHENMFWYRQDPGLGLRLIYFSYDVKMKEKGDIPEGYSVSREKKERFSLILESASTNQTSMYLCASSTGTEYNEQFFGPGTRLTVL.